The 28 T cell receptor beta chains below all came from one sample that was sequenced in a study of cytomegalovirus exposure and HLA in healthy donors. A multiplex PCR was run with 60 Vbeta primers and 13 Jbeta primers. Only in-frame clones appear in the TCRdb table, and some are missing; sequencing was by immunoSEQ multiplex PCR. Among roughly 120,000 clones listed, about 78% were seen once. Material: PBMCs. All receptors derive from a middle-aged woman in good health and CMV-seropositive.

The chain carries TRBV15 and TRBJ1-1; the D gene is possibly TRBD1 (6 bases). The V gene lost 4 bases and the J gene lost 5 bases, with 14 bases spanning the gap. The CDR3 covers 14 residues. Germline lookup yields CDR1 LNHNV and CDR2 YYDKDF (reference sequence). CDR3 DNA sequence: TGTGCCACCAGCAACCCCCGAACAGGGACTGAAGCTTTCTTT. As protein: CATSNPRTGTEAFF.

The V gene is TRBV2, the J gene TRBJ1-5; the D gene is possibly TRBD1 (5 bases). This CDR3 is built from 16 residues. Between the trimmed V and J ends, which lost 3 bases and 3 bases, there was a span of 15 bases. In germline, CDR1 is SNHLY, CDR2 FYNNEI. The CDR3 loop is CASSDYGGGNNQPQHF. CDR3 DNA sequence: TGTGCCAGCAGTGATTATGGGGGAGGAAACAATCAGCCCCAGCATTTT.

The chain is built from TRBV13 and TRBJ2-7; tentative D call: TRBD2 (6 bases). CDR1 and CDR2 (germline): PRHDT, FYEKMQ (reference sequence). The CDR3 has 13 residues. The V and J ends lost 8 bases and 2 bases respectively, with 13 bases between them. CDR3 DNA sequence: TGTGCCAGCTCAGGAGGGGTAGCCTACGAGCAGTACTTC. Protein product: CASSGGVAYEQYF. The full variable domain, in which reference TRBV13 and TRBJ2-7 provide the parts outside the CDR3, is AAGVIQSPRHLIKEKRETATLKCYPIPRHDTVYWYQQGPGQDPQFLISFYEKMQSDKGSIPDRFSAQQFSDYHSELNMSSLELGDSALYFCASSGGVAYEQYFGPGTRLTVT.

The genes are TRBV9 and TRBJ1-1; tentative D call: TRBD1 (5 bases). V was clipped by 2 bases and J by 2 bases, with 10 bases between them. CDR1 SGDLS and CDR2 YYNGEE come from the germline V gene. The CDR3 covers 14 residues. CDR3 coding DNA: TGTGCCAGCAGCGTGACAGTAGTTAACACTGAAGCTTTCTTT. Protein: CASSVTVVNTEAFF.

The rearrangement links TRBV9 to TRBJ1-1; 7 nucleotides align to TRBD1. The junction had 1 base not matched to a gene; V was cut back by 3 bases and J by 5 bases. Germline V lookup: CDR1 SGDLS, CDR2 YYNGEE. This CDR3 has 12 residues. As DNA, the CDR3 is TGTGCCAGCAGCGCACAGGGGACTGAAGCTTTCTTT. This encodes CASSAQGTEAFF.

The chain has TRBV4-2 and TRBJ1-3; D remains unclear. Germline-derived CDR1 and CDR2 are LGHNA and YNFKEQ. CDR3 length equals 16 residues. V lost 4 bases and J 2 bases, leaving 15 bases between the germline ends. CDR3 sequence: CASSREASGAGNTIYF. For the CDR3, the DNA is TGTGCCAGCAGCCGAGAGGCGTCCGGAGCTGGAAACACCATATATTTT.

The V call is TRBV5-1, the J call TRBJ2-3; TRBD2 aligns across 9 bases. V shed 4 bases and J 4 bases; nucleotides not matched to a gene: 10. The CDR3 has 16 amino acids. Germline V lookup: CDR1 SGHRS, CDR2 YFSETQ. This chain's CDR3 is CASSLQRGDLSDTQYF. DNA of the CDR3: TGCGCCAGCAGCCTTCAGCGGGGGGATCTCTCAGATACGCAGTATTTT.

The genes are TRBV2 and TRBJ1-2, with D uncertain. Deletions cut 2 bases from V and 1 base from J, with 8 bases between. The V gene's germline CDR1 is SNHLY and CDR2 FYNNEI. This CDR3 contains 14 residues. Here the CDR3 DNA reads TGTGCCAGCAGTGAACCTCGGGTTAACTATGGCTACACCTTC. This translates into CASSEPRVNYGYTF. Based on the CDR3 plus reference TRBV2 and TRBJ1-2, the full variable domain is EPEVTQTPSHQVTQMGQEVILRCVPISNHLYFYWYRQILGQKVEFLVSFYNNEISEKSEIFDDQFSVERPDGSNFTLKIRSTKLEDSAMYFCASSEPRVNYGYTFGSGTRLTVV.

This chain connects TRBV6-5 to TRBJ1-5; D gene uncertain. Trimming pared 2 bases from V and 7 bases from J, leaving 9 bases between. Germline V gene lookup returns CDR1 MNHEY and CDR2 SVGAGI. This CDR3 has 13 residues. DNA for the CDR3: TGTGCCAGCAGTTACACCCCGGGGCAGCCCCAGCATTTT. It encodes CASSYTPGQPQHF.

The V gene is TRBV7-9, the J gene TRBJ1-1, with D possibly matching TRBD1 (5 bases). The CDR3 extends over 14 amino acids. Trimming removed 3 bases from V and 1 base from J, with 9 bases in between. CDR1 is SEHNR and CDR2 is FQNEAQ in the germline V gene (reference sequence). CDR3 DNA: TGTGCCAGCAGCTTTGGTGGGGCGAACACTGAAGCTTTCTTT. Protein: CASSFGGANTEAFF.

The chain couples TRBV9 to TRBJ2-5, with a possible D match to TRBD1 (5 bases). Germline values: CDR1 SGDLS, CDR2 YYNGEE. Trimming left V 4 bases short and J 3 bases short, with 10 bases between. This CDR3 contains 13 residues. The CDR3 DNA is TGTGCCAGCAGCAGGGGCCCAGAAGAGACCCAGTACTTC. It is translated as CASSRGPEETQYF.

V gene TRBV2 combines with J gene TRBJ1-1; TRBD1 aligns across 9 bases. V lost 6 bases and J lost 4; bases outside the gene matches: 9. Germline assignment: CDR1 SNHLY and CDR2 FYNNEI. The CDR3 is 15 amino acids. DNA for the CDR3: TGTGCCAGCAGCGAACAGGGGGCAGGGAGCACTGAAGCTTTCTTT. Translating gives CASSEQGAGSTEAFF.

The chain couples TRBV6-4 to TRBJ2-5; 7 bases are shared with TRBD1. Trimming at V came to 3 bases and at J to 5 bases, leaving 0 bases not matched to a gene. Germline CDR1 is MRHNA and CDR2 is SNTAGT. The CDR3 sequence is 12 residues long. CDR3 sequence reads: CASSEQGETQYF. As DNA, the CDR3 is TGTGCCAGCAGTGAACAGGGGGAGACCCAGTACTTC.

The chain employs TRBV4-3 and TRBJ1-1, with 11 bases that match TRBD1. Germline V gene data show CDR1 as LGHNA and CDR2 as YSLEER. The CDR3 is made up of 15 amino acids. Germline trimming cut 4 bases from V and 5 bases from J; bases unmatched to any gene: 6. Here the CDR3 DNA reads TGCGCCAGCAGCCCAGGGACAGGGGGTGTGACTGAAGCTTTCTTT. Protein: CASSPGTGGVTEAFF.

The CDR3 region is CASSLFRTPNTEAFF. In DNA form, the CDR3 reads TGTGCCAGCAGCTTATTTCGGACACCGAACACTGAAGCTTTCTTT. This rearrangement joins TRBV7-2 to TRBJ1-1; TRBD1 is a possible D gene (5 bases). CDR1 and CDR2 (germline): SGHTA, FQGNSA. The V and J ends lost 2 bases and 1 base respectively, with 11 bases between them. The CDR3 is made up of 15 amino acids.

The chain uses TRBV11-2 and TRBJ1-3; 7 bases align to TRBD1. J was trimmed by 0 bases and V by 4 bases; bases with no gene match: 6. CDR1 SGHAT and CDR2 FQNNGV come from the germline V gene. CDR3 size: 16 residues. CDR3 region: CASSWPGQTSGNTIYF. CDR3 DNA: TGTGCCAGCAGCTGGCCGGGACAGACCTCTGGAAACACCATATATTTT.

This clone was picked up a small number of times. Here the CDR3 reads CASSIEGSYEQYF. CDR3 DNA sequence: TGTGCCAGCAGCATCGAGGGCTCCTACGAGCAGTACTTC. The chain employs TRBV5-4 and TRBJ2-7; TRBD2 is a possible D gene (5 bases). Germline assignment: CDR1 SGHNT and CDR2 YYREEE (reference sequence). V lost 4 bases to trimming and J lost 0 bases, with 8 bases between them. The CDR3 totals 13 residues.

This sequence joins TRBV2 and TRBJ1-6; D gene unclear. CDR1 and CDR2 (germline): SNHLY, FYNNEI. V lost 4 bases and J 4 bases, leaving 8 bases between the germline ends. The CDR3 runs to 14 residues. The CDR3 spells CASSVLSYNSPLHF. The CDR3, as DNA: TGTGCCAGCAGTGTACTTAGTTATAATTCACCCCTCCACTTT.

The chain couples TRBV11-2 to TRBJ1-2; D remains unclear. The CDR3 totals 14 residues. V was shortened by 7 bases and J by 8 bases, with 20 bases between the two germline ends. CDR1 and CDR2 from the germline V gene are SGHAT and FQNNGV. CDR3: CASTYSDPQNGYTF. Here the CDR3 DNA reads TGTGCCAGCACCTACAGTGACCCCCAAAACGGCTACACCTTC.

The gene calls are TRBV7-2 and TRBJ1-2; D remains ambiguous. This CDR3 region has 17 residues. V lost 3 bases and J lost 8, with 25 bases in between. Germline V gene data show CDR1 as SGHTA and CDR2 as FQGNSA. CDR3: CASSFLWGDAMEAGYTF. In DNA, the CDR3 is TGTGCCAGCAGCTTCCTATGGGGAGACGCTATGGAAGCGGGCTACACCTTC.

The genes are TRBV28 and TRBJ1-1; 7 nucleotides line up with TRBD1. The J segment lost 4 bases and the V segment lost 6 bases, leaving 2 bases of the junction unmatched. Germline loops: CDR1 MDHEN, CDR2 SYDVKM. This CDR3 spans 12 amino acids. The CDR3 DNA is TGTGCCAGCAGGACAGGGACCACTGAAGCTTTCTTT. Translating it yields CASRTGTTEAFF.

The chain couples TRBV15 to TRBJ2-1, with 8 bases matching TRBD2. The CDR3 length is 18 residues. Losses at the gene ends were 0 bases for V and 0 bases for J; bases not matched to a gene: 7. The V gene's germline CDR1 is LNHNV and CDR2 YYDKDF (reference sequence). CDR3 nucleotide sequence: TGTGCCACCAGCAGAGAAGGCGGGGGGCGGAGCTCCTACAATGAGCAGTTCTTC. Encoded protein: CATSREGGGRSSYNEQFF.

J is TRBJ1-6 and V is TRBV5-1, with D perhaps TRBD1 (5 bases). The CDR3 has 16 amino acids. The germline CDR1 and CDR2 sequences are SGHRS and YFSETQ. Trimming stripped 4 bases from V and 0 bases from J, with 11 bases between. The CDR3 loop is CASSDGQFSYNSPLHF. In nucleotides, the CDR3 is TGCGCCAGCAGCGATGGACAATTCTCCTATAATTCACCCCTCCACTTT.

This clone has only a few counts. V and J are TRBV7-2 and TRBJ2-5; 8 positions agree with TRBD2. The CDR3 spans 16 residues. Germline values: CDR1 SGHTA, CDR2 FQGNSA. Losses at the gene ends were 2 bases for V and 1 base for J; bases not matched to a gene: 6. As DNA, the CDR3 is TGTGCCAGCAGCTTATTCGAACGGGGGGGCCAAGAGACCCAGTACTTC. This translates into CASSLFERGGQETQYF.

This clone was recorded a few times. V usage is TRBV6-5 and J usage is TRBJ1-5; 11 nucleotides line up with TRBD1. Trimming cost V 5 bases and J 3 bases; bases outside gene matches: 3. Germline CDR1 is MNHEY and CDR2 is SVGAGI. This CDR3 is 15 amino acids long. The CDR3 is CASSRTGGINQPQHF. The CDR3 bases are TGTGCCAGCAGTAGGACAGGGGGCATCAATCAGCCCCAGCATTTT.

In its sample, this clone was seen a few times. The chain employs TRBV7-2 and TRBJ1-6; 7 bases are a match to TRBD1. With 4 bases clipped from V and 8 bases from J, the junction kept 5 bases outside the gene matches. This CDR3 region has 14 residues. CDR1 is SGHTA, CDR2 FQGNSA, per germline. The CDR3 reads CASSSQGGDSPLHF. DNA of the CDR3: TGTGCCAGCAGCTCTCAGGGGGGAGATTCACCCCTCCACTTT.

This chain joins TRBV5-1 and TRBJ2-6; 8 bases are a match to TRBD1. V lost 4 bases, J lost 0 bases, and 9 bases stayed unmatched. CDR1 and CDR2 from the germline V gene are SGHRS and YFSETQ. The CDR3 covers 18 residues. The CDR3 loop reads CASSHDRGESSGANVLTF. The CDR3 DNA reads TGCGCCAGCAGCCACGACAGGGGCGAAAGCTCTGGGGCCAACGTCCTGACTTTC.

The chain employs TRBV7-9 and TRBJ1-1; D is uncertain. Germline CDR1 SEHNR, CDR2 FQNEAQ (reference sequence). CDR3 length: 11 amino acids. Deletions cut 3 bases from V and 7 bases from J, with 6 bases between. This CDR3 is CASSLSLEAFF. CDR3 bases: TGTGCCAGCAGCTTGAGCCTTGAAGCTTTCTTT.